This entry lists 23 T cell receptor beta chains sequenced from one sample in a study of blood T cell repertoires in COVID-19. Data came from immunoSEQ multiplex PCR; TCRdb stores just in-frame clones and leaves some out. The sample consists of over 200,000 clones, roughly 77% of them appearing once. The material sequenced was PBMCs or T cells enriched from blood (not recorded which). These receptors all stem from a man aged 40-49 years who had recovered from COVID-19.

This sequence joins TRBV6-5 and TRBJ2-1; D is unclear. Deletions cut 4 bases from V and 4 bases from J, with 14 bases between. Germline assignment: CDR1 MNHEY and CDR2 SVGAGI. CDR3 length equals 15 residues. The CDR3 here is CASSSQIGAYNEQFF. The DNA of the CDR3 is TGTGCCAGCAGTTCACAAATCGGAGCGTACAATGAGCAGTTCTTC.

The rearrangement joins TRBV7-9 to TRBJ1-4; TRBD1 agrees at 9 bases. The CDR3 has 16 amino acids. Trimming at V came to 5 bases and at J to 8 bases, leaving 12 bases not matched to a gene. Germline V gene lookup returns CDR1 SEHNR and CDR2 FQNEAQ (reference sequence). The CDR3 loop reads CASSPDMTGGREKLFF. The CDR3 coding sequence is TGTGCCAGCAGCCCTGACATGACAGGGGGACGAGAAAAACTGTTTTTT. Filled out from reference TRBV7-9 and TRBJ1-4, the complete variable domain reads DTGVSQNPRHKITKRGQNVTFRCDPISEHNRLYWYRQTLGQGPEFLTYFQNEAQLEKSRLLSDRFSAERPKGSFSTLEIQRTEQGDSAMYLCASSPDMTGGREKLFFGSGTQLSVL.

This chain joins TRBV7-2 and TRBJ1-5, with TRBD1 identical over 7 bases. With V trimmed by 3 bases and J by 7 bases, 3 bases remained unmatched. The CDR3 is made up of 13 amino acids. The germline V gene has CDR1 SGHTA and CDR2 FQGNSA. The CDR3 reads CASSLDRSQPQHF. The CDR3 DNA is TGTGCCAGCAGCTTGGACAGGTCCCAGCCCCAGCATTTT.

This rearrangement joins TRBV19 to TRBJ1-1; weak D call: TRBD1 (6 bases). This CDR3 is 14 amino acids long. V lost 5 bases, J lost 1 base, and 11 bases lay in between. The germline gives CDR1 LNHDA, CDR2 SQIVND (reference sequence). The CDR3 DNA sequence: TGTGCCAGTAGTGTCGGACAGCCGAACACTGAAGCTTTCTTT. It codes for CASSVGQPNTEAFF.

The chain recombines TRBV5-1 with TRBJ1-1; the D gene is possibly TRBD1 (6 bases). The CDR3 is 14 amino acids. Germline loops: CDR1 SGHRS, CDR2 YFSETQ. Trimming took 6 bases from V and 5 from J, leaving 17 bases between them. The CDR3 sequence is CASTDNGRGTEAFF. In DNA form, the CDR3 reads TGCGCCAGCACCGATAATGGGAGGGGGACTGAAGCTTTCTTT.

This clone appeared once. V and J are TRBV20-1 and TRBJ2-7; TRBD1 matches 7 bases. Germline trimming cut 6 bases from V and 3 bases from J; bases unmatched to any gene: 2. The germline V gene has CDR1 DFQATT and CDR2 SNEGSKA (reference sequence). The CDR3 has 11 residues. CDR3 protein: CSADRVYEQYF. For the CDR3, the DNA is TGCAGTGCCGACAGGGTCTACGAGCAGTACTTC.

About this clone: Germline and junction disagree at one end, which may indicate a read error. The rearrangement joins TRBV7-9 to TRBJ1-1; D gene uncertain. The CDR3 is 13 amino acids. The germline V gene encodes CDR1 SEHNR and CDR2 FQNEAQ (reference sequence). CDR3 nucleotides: TGTGCCAGCGAGGAGATCATGAACACTGAAGCCTTCTTT. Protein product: CASEEIMNTEAFF.

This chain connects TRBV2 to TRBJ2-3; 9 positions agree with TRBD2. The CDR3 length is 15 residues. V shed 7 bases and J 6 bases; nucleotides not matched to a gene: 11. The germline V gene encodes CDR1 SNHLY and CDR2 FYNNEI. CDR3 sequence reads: CASKAQTSGRDTQYF. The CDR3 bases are TGTGCCAGCAAGGCCCAAACGAGCGGGAGGGATACGCAGTATTTT.

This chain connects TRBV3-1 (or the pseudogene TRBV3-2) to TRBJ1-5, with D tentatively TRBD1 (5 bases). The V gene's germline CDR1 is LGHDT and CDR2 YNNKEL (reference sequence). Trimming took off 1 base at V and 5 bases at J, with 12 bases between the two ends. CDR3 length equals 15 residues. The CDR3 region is CASSQGAGFDQPQHF. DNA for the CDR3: TGTGCCAGCAGCCAAGGGGCAGGGTTTGATCAGCCCCAGCATTTT.

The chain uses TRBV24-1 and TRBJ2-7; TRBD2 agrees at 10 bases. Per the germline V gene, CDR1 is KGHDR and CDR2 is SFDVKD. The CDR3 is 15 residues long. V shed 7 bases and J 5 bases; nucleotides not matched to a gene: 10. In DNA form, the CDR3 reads TGTGCCACCAGGGCCGGGACTAGCGTCGTCCACGAGCAGTACTTC. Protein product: CATRAGTSVVHEQYF.

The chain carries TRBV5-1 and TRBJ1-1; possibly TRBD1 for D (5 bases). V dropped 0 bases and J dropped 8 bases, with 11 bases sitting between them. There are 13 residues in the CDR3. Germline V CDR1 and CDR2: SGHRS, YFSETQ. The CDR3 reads CASSLGFPGEAFF. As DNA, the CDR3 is TGCGCCAGCAGCTTGGGTTTCCCAGGGGAAGCTTTCTTT.

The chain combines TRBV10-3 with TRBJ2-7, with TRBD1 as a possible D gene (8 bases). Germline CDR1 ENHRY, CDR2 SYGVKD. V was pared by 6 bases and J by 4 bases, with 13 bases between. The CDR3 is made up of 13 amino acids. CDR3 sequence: CAISTGGGYEQYF. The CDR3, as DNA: TGTGCCATCAGCACAGGGGGGGGATACGAGCAGTACTTC.

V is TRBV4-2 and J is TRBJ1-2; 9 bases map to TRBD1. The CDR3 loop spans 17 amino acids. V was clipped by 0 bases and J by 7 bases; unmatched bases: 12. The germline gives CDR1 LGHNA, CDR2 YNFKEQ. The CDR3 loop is CASSQDRTGAVFSGYTF. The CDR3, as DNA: TGTGCCAGCAGCCAAGATAGGACAGGGGCCGTCTTTTCTGGCTACACCTTC.

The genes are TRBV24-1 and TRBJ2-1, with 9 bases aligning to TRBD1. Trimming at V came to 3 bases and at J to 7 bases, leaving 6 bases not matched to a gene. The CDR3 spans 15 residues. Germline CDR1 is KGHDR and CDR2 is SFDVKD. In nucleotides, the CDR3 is TGTGCCACCAGTGATCCGACAGGGGGAGGGAATGAGCAGTTCTTC. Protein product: CATSDPTGGGNEQFF.

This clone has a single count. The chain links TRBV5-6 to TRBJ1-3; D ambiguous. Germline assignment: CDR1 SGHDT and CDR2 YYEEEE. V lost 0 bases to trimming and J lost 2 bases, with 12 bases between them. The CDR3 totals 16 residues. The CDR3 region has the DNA TGTGCCAGCAGCTTGGCCGGTAGCCCGGCTGGAAACACCATATATTTT. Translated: CASSLAGSPAGNTIYF.

CDR3 sequence reads: CASGLDRGTYGYTF. The CDR3 bases are TGTGCTAGTGGTTTGGACAGGGGCACCTATGGCTACACCTTC. V is TRBV12-5 and J is TRBJ1-2; 7 nucleotides line up with TRBD1. The CDR3 contains 14 residues. V was pared by 1 base and J by 4 bases, with 3 bases of the junction left unmatched. The germline CDR1 and CDR2 sequences are LGHNT and FRNRAP.

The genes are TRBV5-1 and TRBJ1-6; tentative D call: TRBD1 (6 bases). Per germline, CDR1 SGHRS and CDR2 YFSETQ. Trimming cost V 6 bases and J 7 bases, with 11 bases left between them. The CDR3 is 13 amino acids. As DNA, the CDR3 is TGCGCCAGCAACAAGGGGGAAAATTCACCCCTCCACTTT. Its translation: CASNKGENSPLHF.

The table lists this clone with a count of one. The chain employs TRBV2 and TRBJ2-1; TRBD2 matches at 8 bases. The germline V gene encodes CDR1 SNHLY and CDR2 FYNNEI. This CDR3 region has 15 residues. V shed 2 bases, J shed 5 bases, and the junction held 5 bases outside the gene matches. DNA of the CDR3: TGTGCCAGCAGTGAACCGGGGGGGGTGGACAATGAGCAGTTCTTC. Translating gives CASSEPGGVDNEQFF.

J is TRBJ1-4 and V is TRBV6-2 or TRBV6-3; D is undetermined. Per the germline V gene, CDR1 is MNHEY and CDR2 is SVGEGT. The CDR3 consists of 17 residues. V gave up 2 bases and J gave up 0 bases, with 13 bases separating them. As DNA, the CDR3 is TGTGCCAGCAGTTACAGTAGCGGGAGATCAACTAATGAAAAACTGTTTTTT. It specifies CASSYSSGRSTNEKLFF.

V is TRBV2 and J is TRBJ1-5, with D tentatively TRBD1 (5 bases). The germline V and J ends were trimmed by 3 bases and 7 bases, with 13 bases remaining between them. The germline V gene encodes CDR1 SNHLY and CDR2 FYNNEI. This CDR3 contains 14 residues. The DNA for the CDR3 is TGTGCCAGCAGTGAGGTTCAGGGAGGACAGCCCCAGCATTTT. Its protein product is CASSEVQGGQPQHF. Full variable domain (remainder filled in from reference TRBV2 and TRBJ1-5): EPEVTQTPSHQVTQMGQEVILRCVPISNHLYFYWYRQILGQKVEFLVSFYNNEISEKSEIFDDQFSVERPDGSNFTLKIRSTKLEDSAMYFCASSEVQGGQPQHFGDGTRLSIL.

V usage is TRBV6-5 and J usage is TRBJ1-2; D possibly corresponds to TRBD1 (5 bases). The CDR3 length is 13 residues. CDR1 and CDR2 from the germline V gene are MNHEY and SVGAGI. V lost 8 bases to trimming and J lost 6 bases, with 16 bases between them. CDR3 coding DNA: TGTGCCAGCGCGGGGGGAACTATGGATGGCTACACCTTC. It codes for CASAGGTMDGYTF.

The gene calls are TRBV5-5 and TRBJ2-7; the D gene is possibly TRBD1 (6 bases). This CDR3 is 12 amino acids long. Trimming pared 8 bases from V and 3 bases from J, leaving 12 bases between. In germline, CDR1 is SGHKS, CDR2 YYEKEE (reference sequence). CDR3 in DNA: TGTGCCAGTTCGGACAGCTACTACGAGCAGTACTTC. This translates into CASSDSYYEQYF.

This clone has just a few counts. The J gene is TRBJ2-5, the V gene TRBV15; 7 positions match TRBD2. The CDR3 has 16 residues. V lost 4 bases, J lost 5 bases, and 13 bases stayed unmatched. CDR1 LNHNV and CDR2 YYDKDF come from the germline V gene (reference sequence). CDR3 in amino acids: CATSIGLAANRETQYF. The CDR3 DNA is TGTGCCACCAGCATCGGGCTAGCGGCTAATCGGGAGACCCAGTACTTC.